The rows below give T cell receptor beta chains drawn from one sample of a study of circulating CD8 cells and anti-PD-1 response in melanoma. One entry per CDR3 protein, called by TCRdb with MiXCR from the reads. Of roughly 890 distinct CDR3 sequences listed, around 8.7% are singletons. Sequenced here: CD8+ T cells from PBMCs, sampled at baseline or after one month of anti-PD-1 therapy (not recorded which). The receptors come from a human donor with melanoma. The CDR3 runs from the conserved cysteine through the conserved F or W. A D gene is named only where the DNA matches it firmly. The size of a clone is reported for some rows only, either as once, few or many, or as a class for expanded clones.

TRBJ1-4 | TRBV19 | 15 | NA | few | CASSWGLDGVGKLFF | TGTGCCAGTAGTTGGGGGCTGGACGGGGTTGGGAAACTGTTTTTT
TRBJ1-1 | TRBV4-3 | 15 | NA | medium-sized | CASSQSSRVNTEAFF | TGCGCCAGCAGCCAAAGTTCCAGGGTGAACACTGAAGCTTTCTTT
TRBJ2-3 | TRBV6-2/TRBV6-3 | 12 | NA | NA | CASSLLRDTQYF | TGTGCCAGCAGTCTCTTAAGGGATACGCAGTATTTT
TRBJ2-5 | TRBV4-3 | 15 | NA | medium-sized | CASSQDLVSDETQYF | TGCGCCAGCAGCCAAGATCTGGTTAGTGACGAGACCCAGTACTTC
TRBJ2-2 | TRBV2 | 14 | NA | medium-sized | CASMGLGSTGELFF | TGTGCCAGCATGGGGCTCGGGAGCACCGGGGAGCTGTTTTTT
TRBJ2-2 | TRBV7-3 | 13 | NA | medium-sized | CASSLGNTGELFF | TGTGCCAGCAGTCTGGGGAACACCGGGGAGCTGTTTTTT
TRBJ1-5 | TRBV2 | 15 | NA | medium-sized | CASSGGPPVNQPQHF | TGTGCCAGCAGTGGTGGCCCACCGGTCAATCAGCCCCAGCATTTT
TRBJ2-7 | TRBV2 | 20 | TRBD2 | medium-sized | CASSDLPRGTSGGLSYEQYF | TGTGCCAGCAGTGACCTCCCGAGGGGGACTAGCGGGGGCCTTTCCTACGAGCAGTACTTC
TRBJ2-5 | TRBV5-4 | 14 | TRBD2 | large | CASSLPGLEETQYF | TGTGCCAGCAGCTTGCCGGGACTAGAGGAGACCCAGTACTTC
TRBJ2-1 | TRBV7-2 | 18 | TRBD2 | medium-sized | CASRHPGTSGGASNEQFF | TGTGCCAGCAGGCACCCCGGGACTAGCGGGGGGGCTAGTAATGAGCAGTTCTTC
TRBJ2-1 | TRBV24-1 | 14 | NA | medium-sized | CATSDLTGTQVRFF | TGTGCCACCAGTGATTTGACCGGGACCCAGGTCAGGTTCTTC
TRBJ2-1 | TRBV21-1 | 13 | NA | medium-sized | CASRAQGANEQFF | TGTGCCAGCAGAGCACAGGGTGCGAATGAGCAGTTCTTC
TRBJ2-7 | TRBV25-1 | 15 | NA | medium-sized | CASSEVTGGAYEQYF | TGTGCCAGCAGTGAAGTCACCGGAGGGGCCTACGAGCAGTACTTC
TRBJ2-3 | TRBV19 | 13 | NA | large | CASSILSGDTQYF | TGTGCCAGTAGTATCCTCTCTGGTGATACGCAGTATTTT
TRBJ1-1 | TRBV27 | 14 | NA | medium-sized | CASSFLGENTEAFF | TGTGCCAGCAGTTTTTTAGGGGAGAACACTGAAGCTTTCTTT
TRBJ1-1 | TRBV6-2/TRBV6-3 | 15 | NA | medium-sized | CASGETDHANTEAFF | TGTGCCAGCGGAGAGACAGACCACGCTAACACTGAAGCTTTCTTT
TRBJ2-3 | TRBV27 | 15 | NA | medium-sized | CASSLIPLGLDTQYF | TGTGCCAGCAGTTTAATCCCCTTGGGACTAGATACGCAGTATTTT
TRBJ1-3 | TRBV12-3/TRBV12-4 | 16 | NA | medium-sized | CASSMNPVGSGNTIYF | TGTGCCAGCAGTATGAATCCAGTGGGCTCTGGAAACACCATATATTTT
TRBJ2-3 | TRBV9 | 16 | TRBD2 | medium-sized | CASSVLASGRTDTQYF | TGTGCCAGCAGCGTACTAGCTAGCGGTCGCACAGATACGCAGTATTTT
TRBJ2-7 | TRBV18 | 12 | NA | medium-sized | CASSPTTGEQYF | TGTGCCAGCTCACCGACGACCGGGGAGCAGTACTTC
TRBJ1-1 | TRBV27 | 14 | NA | medium-sized | CASSLLGQNTEAFF | TGTGCCAGCAGTCTGTTGGGACAGAACACTGAAGCTTTCTTT
TRBJ2-3 | TRBV12-3/TRBV12-4 | 14 | TRBD1 | medium-sized | CASSWTGLTDTQYF | TGTGCCAGCAGTTGGACAGGGCTCACAGATACGCAGTATTTT
TRBJ2-3 | TRBV29-1 | 14 | TRBD2 | NA | CSKSGATSTDTQYF | TGCAGCAAAAGCGGGGCCACTAGCACAGATACGCAGTATTTT
TRBJ2-7 | TRBV12-3/TRBV12-4 | 13 | NA | medium-sized | CASSFFGSDEQYF | TGTGCCAGCAGTTTTTTCGGGTCGGACGAGCAGTACTTC
TRBJ2-7 | TRBV2 | 13 | TRBD2 | large | CASKPGGVYEQYF | TGTGCCAGCAAACCGGGGGGAGTCTACGAGCAGTACTTC
TRBJ2-5 | TRBV12-3/TRBV12-4 | 16 | NA | medium-sized | CASNPQGSPHGETQYF | TGTGCCAGCAACCCACAGGGATCCCCCCACGGGGAGACCCAGTACTTC